Listed below are T cell receptor beta chains from one sample, sequenced in a study of T cell repertoires in cytomegalovirus infection. MiXCR, applied by TCRdb to the reads, yields one record per CDR3 protein. The sample carries roughly 630,000 distinct CDR3 sequences, 20% to 30% recorded once. The material sequenced was CD8+ T cells from PBMCs. Receptors originate from a human donor in good health (CMV status not recorded). Some clones in this sample may be carry-over from other donors' samples. The CDR3 runs from the conserved cysteine through the conserved F or W. The D gene is left open where the match is weak. Clone size, where shown, is once, few, many, or a class for clones that have expanded.

>TRBD2|TRBJ2-1|16|few|TRBV7-9
CASSLRSGGPYNEQFF
TGTGCCAGCAGCCTCCGGAGCGGGGGCCCCTACAATGAGCAGTTCTTC
>NA|TRBJ1-2|19|NA|TRBV29-1
CSVETRGDGSLTTNYGYTF
TGCAGCGTTGAAACCCGGGGGGACGGCAGTTTAACTACTAACTATGGCTACACCTTC
>NA|TRBJ2-1|17|few|TRBV28
CASSFPSDSQIYNEQFF
TGTGCCAGCAGTTTCCCGTCGGACAGTCAAATTTACAATGAGCAGTTCTTC
>NA|TRBJ2-1|15|NA|TRBV7-6
CASSLGGWNRDEQFF
TGTGCCAGCAGCTTAGGCGGGTGGAACAGGGATGAGCAGTTCTTC
>TRBD2|TRBJ2-1|16|NA|TRBV6-2/TRBV6-3
CASSLTRGAFYNEQFF
TGTGCCAGCAGCCTTACGCGGGGGGCCTTTTACAATGAGCAGTTCTTC
>NA|TRBJ1-5|14|many|TRBV28
CASTRQVVNQPQHF
TGTGCCAGCACCCGACAGGTTGTCAATCAGCCCCAGCATTTT
>NA|TRBJ2-1|16|NA|TRBV14
CASSHSRQFHGNEQFF
TGTGCCAGCAGCCATTCCCGACAGTTCCACGGCAATGAGCAGTTCTTC
>TRBD2|TRBJ2-1|12|many|TRBV7-9
CASSLRGDEQFF
TGTGCCAGCAGCCTGCGGGGGGATGAGCAGTTCTTC
>TRBD2|TRBJ2-1|18|NA|TRBV4-2
CASSQRDGGDPNYNEQFF
TGTGCCAGCAGCCAGAGAGATGGGGGGGACCCCAATTACAATGAGCAGTTCTTC
>NA|TRBJ2-3|13|many|TRBV27
CASSAGGTDTQYF
TGTGCCAGCAGCGCAGGGGGCACAGATACGCAGTATTTT
>NA|TRBJ1-1|13|many|TRBV7-8
CASSPVINTEAFF
TGTGCCAGCAGCCCGGTGATAAACACTGAAGCTTTCTTT